These 10 T cell receptor beta chains originate from one sample sequenced in a study of molecular identifiers for immune sequencing clone quantification. Each CDR3 protein gets one entry after TCRdb re-called the PCR reads with MiXCR. The sample shows over 600,000 distinct CDR3 sequences, approximately 20% of them seen only once. Sequencing was done on a sample of naive CD8+ T cells from blood, with Jurkat cell RNA spiked in. The subset here: FACS-sorted CD8+CD4-CCR7+CD45RA+ naive T cells. Receptor source: a human donor in good health. Some libraries in this study had Jurkat cell RNA spiked in.

This clonotype has at least ten counts. This chain links TRBV9 with TRBJ1-1; no firm D call. V was shortened by 3 bases and J by 1 base, with 7 bases between the two germline ends. Germline loops: CDR1 SGDLS, CDR2 YYNGEE. The CDR3 has 13 residues. CDR3 residues: CASSAFQNTEAFF. In DNA form, the CDR3 reads TGTGCCAGCAGCGCCTTCCAGAACACTGAAGCTTTCTTT.

With respect to this clonotype: A clone one base away is much larger, so this may be a read error. CDR3 coding DNA: TGTGCCTGCAGCGTAGAAGTTAGCGTAGAGACCCAGTACTTC. It codes for CACSVEVSVETQYF. The V and J genes are TRBV9 and TRBJ2-5; tentatively, D is TRBD2 (5 bases). Germline CDR1 reads SGDLS; CDR2 reads YYNGEE. CDR3 length: 14 amino acids.

This clonotype came up many times. Here the CDR3 reads CASSSETGIAYNEQFF. The CDR3 DNA reads as TGTGCCAGCAGCTCAGAGACAGGGATAGCCTACAATGAGCAGTTCTTC. This chain connects TRBV7-2 to TRBJ2-1; the match to TRBD1 covers 7 bases. The germline V gene has CDR1 SGHTA and CDR2 FQGNSA. The length of the CDR3 is 16 residues. J was trimmed by 2 bases and V by 4 bases; bases with no gene match: 8.

This clonotype was observed at least ten times. The genes are TRBV24-1 and TRBJ2-1, with TRBD2 matching over 10 bases. CDR3 size: 16 residues. The V and J ends lost 5 bases and 7 bases, in that order; junction bases with no gene match: 10. The germline V gene encodes CDR1 KGHDR and CDR2 SFDVKD. The CDR3 nucleotides are TGTGCCACCAGTGCGAGGAGCGGGGGGGCGATTAATGAGCAGTTCTTC. Encoded protein: CATSARSGGAINEQFF.

The sample holds a few counts of this clonotype. A much larger clone sits a single nucleotide away, making a read error possible. V and J are TRBV4-3 and TRBJ1-1, with TRBD1 matching over 9 bases. CDR1 is LGHNA and CDR2 is YSLEER in the germline V gene. V gave up 4 bases and J gave up 10 bases; unmatched junction bases: 10. The CDR3 covers 14 residues. Here the CDR3 reads CASSPRTGEVGAFF. CDR3 bases: TGCGCCAGCAGCCCGCGGACAGGGGAGGTTGGAGCTTTCTTT.

There are many counts of this clonotype. This sequence joins TRBV11-2 and TRBJ1-3; D ambiguous. Trimming took off 7 bases at V and 4 bases at J, with 17 bases between the two ends. The CDR3 runs to 15 residues. The V gene's germline CDR1 is SGHAT and CDR2 FQNNGV. CDR3 DNA sequence: TGTGCCAGCACCATACCAAAAATGGGCGGAAACACCATATATTTT. Encoded protein: CASTIPKMGGNTIYF.

This clonotype was counted ten times or more. The chain couples TRBV6-6 to TRBJ1-1; D might be TRBD1 (6 bases). The CDR3 runs 13 residues. In germline, CDR1 is MNHNY, CDR2 SVGAGI (reference sequence). V was clipped by 10 bases and J by 0 bases, with 12 bases between them. The CDR3 is CAIYREMNTEAFF. DNA for the CDR3: TGTGCCATATACAGGGAAATGAACACTGAAGCTTTCTTT.

There are many counts of this clonotype. The chain carries TRBV5-6 and TRBJ1-5, with TRBD1 matching 7 bases. The V gene's germline CDR1 is SGHDT and CDR2 YYEEEE. J was trimmed by 7 bases and V by 4 bases; bases with no gene match: 5. CDR3 size: 13 residues. The CDR3, as DNA: TGTGCCAGCAGCATGGGACAGTTCCAGCCCCAGCATTTT. This translates into CASSMGQFQPQHF.

This clonotype was seen at least ten times. V and J are TRBV23-1 and TRBJ2-7; D is undetermined. TRBV23-1 is classed as an ORF, of uncertain function. Trimming shortened V by 0 bases and J by 6 bases, and 9 bases separated the two germline ends. This CDR3 spans 13 amino acids. CDR3 coding DNA: TGCGCCAGCAGTCAATCGGTTCCCGGCGAGCAGTACTTC. As protein: CASSQSVPGEQYF.

The chain links TRBV14 to TRBJ2-3; TRBD1 or TRBD2 may be the D gene (5 bases each). The germline V gene has CDR1 SGHDN and CDR2 FVKESK. The CDR3 has 15 amino acids. V lost 5 bases and J 2 bases, leaving 14 bases between the germline ends. CDR3: CASSWGLGDTDTQYF. The CDR3 DNA follows: TGTGCCAGCAGCTGGGGCTTGGGGGACACAGATACGCAGTATTTT.